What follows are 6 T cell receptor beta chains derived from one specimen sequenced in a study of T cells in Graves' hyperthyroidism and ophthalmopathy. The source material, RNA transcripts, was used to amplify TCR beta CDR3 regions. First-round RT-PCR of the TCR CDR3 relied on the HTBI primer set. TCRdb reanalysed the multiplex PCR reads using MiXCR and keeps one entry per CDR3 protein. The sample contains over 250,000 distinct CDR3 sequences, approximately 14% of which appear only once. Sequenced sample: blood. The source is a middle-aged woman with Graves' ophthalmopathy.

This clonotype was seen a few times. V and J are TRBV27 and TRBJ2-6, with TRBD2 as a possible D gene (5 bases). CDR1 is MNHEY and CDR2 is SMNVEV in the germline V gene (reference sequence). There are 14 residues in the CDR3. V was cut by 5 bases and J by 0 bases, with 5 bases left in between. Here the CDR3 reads CASSLASGANVLTF. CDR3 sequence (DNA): TGTGCCAGCAGTCTAGCCTCTGGGGCCAACGTCCTGACTTTC. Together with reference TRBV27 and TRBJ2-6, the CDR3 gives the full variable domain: EAQVTQNPRYLITVTGKKLTVTCSQNMNHEYMSWYRQDPGLGLRQIYYSMNVEVTDKGDVPEGYKVSRKEKRNFPLILESPSPNQTSLYFCASSLASGANVLTFGAGSRLTVL.

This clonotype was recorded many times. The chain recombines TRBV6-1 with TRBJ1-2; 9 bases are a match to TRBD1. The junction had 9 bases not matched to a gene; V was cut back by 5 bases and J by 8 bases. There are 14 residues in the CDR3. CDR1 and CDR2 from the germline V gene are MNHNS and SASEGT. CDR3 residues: CASSRGQGPLGYTF. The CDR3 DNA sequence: TGTGCCAGCAGTCGAGGACAGGGGCCTCTGGGCTACACCTTC.

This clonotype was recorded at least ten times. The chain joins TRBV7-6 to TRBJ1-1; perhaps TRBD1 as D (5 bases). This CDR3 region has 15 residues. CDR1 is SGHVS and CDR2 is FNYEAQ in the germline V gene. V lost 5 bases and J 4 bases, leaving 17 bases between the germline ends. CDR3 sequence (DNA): TGTGCCAGCAGCCCCGGGGCAGGGATCGGCACTGAAGCTTTCTTT. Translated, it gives CASSPGAGIGTEAFF.

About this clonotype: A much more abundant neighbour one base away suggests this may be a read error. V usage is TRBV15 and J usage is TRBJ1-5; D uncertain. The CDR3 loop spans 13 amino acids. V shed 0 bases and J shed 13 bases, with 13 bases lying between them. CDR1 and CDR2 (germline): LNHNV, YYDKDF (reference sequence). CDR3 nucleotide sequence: TGTGCCACCAGCAGAGATCAGGACGATACGCAGCATTTT. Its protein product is CATSRDQDDTQHF.

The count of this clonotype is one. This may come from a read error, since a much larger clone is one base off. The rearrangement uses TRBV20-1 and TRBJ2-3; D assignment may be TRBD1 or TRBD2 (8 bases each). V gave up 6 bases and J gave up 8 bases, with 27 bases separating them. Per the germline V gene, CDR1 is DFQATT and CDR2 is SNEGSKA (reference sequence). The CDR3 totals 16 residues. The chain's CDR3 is CSAVFLTQGAGGTQYF. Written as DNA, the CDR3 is TGCAGTGCCGTATTCCTCACGCAGGGGGCGGGGGGTACGCAGTATTTT.

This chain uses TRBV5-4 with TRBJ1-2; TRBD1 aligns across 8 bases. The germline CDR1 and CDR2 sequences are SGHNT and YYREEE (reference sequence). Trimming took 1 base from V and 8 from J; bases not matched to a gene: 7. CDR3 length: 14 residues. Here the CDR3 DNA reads TGTGCCAGCAGCTTGCCGACAGGGGTGAAAGGCTACACCTTC. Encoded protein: CASSLPTGVKGYTF.